This note documents a single TCR beta chain sequence. The source of the sample is a study of T-cell reconstitution after alpha-beta-depleted transplantation in children. The library targeted TCRbeta and was prepared with unique molecular identifiers. TCRdb used MiXCR to reprocess the PCR reads, holding one entry per CDR3 protein. The data hold some 310,000 distinct CDR3 sequences, with roughly 25% observed a single time. This CDR3 comprises 15 residues. Germline-derived CDR1 and CDR2 are SGHRS and YFSETQ. V shed 5 bases, J shed 1 base, and the junction held 2 bases outside the gene matches. The TCR originated in a male patient aged 5 to 17 who had a stem cell transplant for acute lymphoblastic leukemia, so the T cells may come from the graft donor. The J gene is TRBJ2-2, the V gene TRBV5-1; 10 bases align to TRBD2. The sample in question was PBMCs, mostly from graft donor cells, obtained 180 days after TCRalphabeta/CD19-depleted stem cell transplant. The chain's CDR3 is CASRGTSENTGELFF. The CDR3 bases are TGCGCCAGCAGGGGGACTAGCGAGAACACCGGGGAGCTGTTTTTT. Complete variable domain (other parts from reference TRBV5-1 and TRBJ2-2): KAGVTQTPRYLIKTRGQQVTLSCSPISGHRSVSWYQQTPGQGLQFLFEYFSETQRNKGNFPGRFSGRQFSNSRSEMNVSTLELGDSALYLCASRGTSENTGELFFGEGSRLTVL.